A selection of T cell receptor beta chains follows, all from one sample in a study of T cells in Graves' hyperthyroidism and ophthalmopathy. TCRdb itself ran the multiplex PCR reads through MiXCR, one entry per CDR3 protein. In the table there are about 360,000 distinct CDR3 sequences, about 12% of which are singletons. The sequenced material came from blood. Receptors originate from a woman aged 18 to 35 with Graves' hyperthyroidism. CDR3s include the opening cysteine and the closing phenylalanine or tryptophan. A D gene is named only where the DNA matches it firmly. Not every row has a clone size; where given, it reads once, few, many or a size class.

TRBD2,TRBJ2-3,TRBV20-1,many,CSARTSGERTDTQYF,TGCAGTGCTAGGACTAGCGGGGAGCGCACAGATACGCAGTATTTT
.,TRBJ2-7,TRBV7-9,many,CASSLGRSEQYF,TGTGCCAGCAGCTTAGGTCGGAGTGAGCAGTACTTC
TRBD2,TRBJ2-7,TRBV20-1,many,CSARAGSGRYEQYF,TGCAGTGCTAGGGCCGGGAGCGGGAGATACGAGCAGTACTTC
TRBD1,TRBJ2-6,TRBV2,.,CASRRGGSTGANVLTF,TGTGCCAGCAGAAGAGGGGGCTCAACTGGGGCCAACGTCCTGACTTTC
.,TRBJ2-4,TRBV9,many,CASPARIMAKNIQYF,TGTGCCAGCCCAGCGAGGATTATGGCCAAAAACATTCAGTACTTC
.,TRBJ1-5,TRBV2,many,CASSEGQALSQPQHF,TGTGCCAGCAGTGAAGGGCAGGCCCTAAGTCAGCCCCAGCATTTT
TRBD2,TRBJ2-3,TRBV27,many,CASSWGGRTDTQYF,TGTGCCAGCAGTTGGGGCGGGAGAACAGATACGCAGTATTTT
.,TRBJ2-7,TRBV15,few,CATSRHRTSSYEQYF,TGTGCCACCAGCAGGCACCGGACAAGTTCCTACGAGCAGTACTTC
TRBD1,TRBJ1-1,TRBV6-1,many,CASSVVRGASEAFF,TGTGCCAGCAGTGTGGTCAGGGGGGCATCTGAAGCTTTCTTT
.,TRBJ1-5,TRBV20-1,many,CSARVGRGEVAQHF,TGCAGTGCTAGAGTGGGGCGGGGAGAGGTGGCCCAGCATTTT
TRBD2,TRBJ2-1,TRBV7-8,few,CASSLLGEGPYNERFF,TGTGCCAGCAGCTTACTGGGGGAGGGTCCCTACAATGAGCGGTTCTTC
TRBD1,TRBJ1-1,TRBV6-1,many,CASSVEPPVGQVNTEAFF,TGTGCCAGCAGCGTAGAGCCTCCGGTGGGACAGGTGAACACTGAAGCTTTCTTT
.,TRBJ1-6,TRBV7-8,many,CASSIGPGGNSPLHF,TGTGCCAGCAGCATCGGACCTGGGGGTAATTCACCCCTCCACTTT
TRBD2,TRBJ2-1,TRBV6-2/TRBV6-3,many,CASSSSRLAAQFF,TGTGCCAGCAGTTCGTCTCGACTAGCAGCGCAGTTCTTC
.,TRBJ1-2,TRBV18,many,CASSPPSGREYGYTF,TGTGCCAGCTCCCCACCTTCCGGCAGGGAGTACGGCTACACCTTC
.,TRBJ2-3,TRBV5-8,many,CASSPDSHPSTDTQYF,TGTGCCAGCAGCCCTGACAGCCACCCGTCCACAGATACGCAGTATTTT
.,TRBJ1-2,TRBV6-1,many,CASSARVYYGYTF,TGTGCCAGCAGTGCCCGGGTCTACTATGGCTACACCTTC
.,TRBJ1-5,TRBV2,many,CASSLQGRSQHF,TGTGCCAGCAGCCTACAGGGCCGGTCCCAGCATTTT
.,TRBJ2-2,TRBV9,.,CASSVAPTGELFF,TGTGCCAGCAGCGTAGCCCCGACCGGGGAGCTGTTTTTT
TRBD1,TRBJ1-1,TRBV6-2/TRBV6-3,few,CASTPQGGTEAFF,TGTGCCAGCACCCCACAGGGGGGGACTGAAGCTTTCTTT
TRBD1,TRBJ1-5,TRBV20-1,many,CSAPMNRDSGNQPQHF,TGCAGTGCTCCGATGAACCGGGACAGCGGGAATCAGCCCCAGCATTTT
.,TRBJ1-6,TRBV18,.,CASSFGQYNSPLHF,TGTGCCAGCTCATTTGGGCAGTATAATTCACCCCTCCACTTT
.,TRBJ1-2,TRBV29-1,many,CSVDIGQSYGYTF,TGCAGCGTAGATATCGGACAGTCCTATGGCTACACCTTC
.,TRBJ2-3,TRBV19,.,CASSIPHTDTQYF,TGTGCCAGTAGTATTCCTCACACAGATACGCAGTATTTT
.,TRBJ2-7,TRBV6-1,.,CASTLDLYEQYF,TGTGCCAGCACCTTAGACCTTTACGAGCAGTACTTC
.,TRBJ2-1,TRBV7-9,.,CASSFGQGTLPHNEQFF,TGTGCCAGCAGCTTCGGCCAAGGGACTTTGCCGCACAATGAGCAGTTCTTC
.,TRBJ2-3,TRBV12-5,many,CASGFQANTDTQYF,TGTGCTAGTGGTTTTCAAGCGAACACAGATACGCAGTATTTT
.,TRBJ2-5,TRBV11-1,few,CASSSSGWGAETQYF,TGTGCCAGCAGCTCCTCAGGGTGGGGGGCGGAGACCCAGTACTTC
.,TRBJ2-1,TRBV6-5,.,CASSSFQGAYNEQFF,TGTGCCAGCAGTTCCTTTCAGGGAGCCTACAATGAGCAGTTCTTC
.,TRBJ2-2,TRBV15,few,CATSSPRGHTGELFF,TGTGCCACCAGCAGTCCCCGGGGTCACACCGGGGAGCTGTTTTTT
.,TRBJ2-2,TRBV5-1,many,CASSLESITGELFF,TGCGCCAGCAGCTTAGAGTCGATCACCGGGGAGCTGTTTTTT
TRBD1,TRBJ2-1,TRBV4-1,many,CASSQFLGTGYNEQFF,TGCGCCAGCAGCCAATTTTTAGGGACAGGGTACAATGAGCAGTTCTTC
.,TRBJ2-1,TRBV20-1,many,CSARAGGYYNEQFF,TGCAGTGCTAGAGCTGGGGGTTACTACAATGAGCAGTTCTTC
.,TRBJ2-3,TRBV5-1,many,CASSLLLGGTQYF,TGCGCCAGCAGCTTGCTTCTTGGCGGTACGCAGTATTTT
TRBD2,TRBJ2-7,TRBV28,.,CASKLTGGPYEQYF,TGTGCCAGCAAGTTGACGGGGGGGCCCTACGAGCAGTACTTC
.,TRBJ1-2,TRBV28,.,CASSSPVGGYTF,TGTGCCAGCAGTTCCCCGGTCGGGGGCTACACCTTC
.,TRBJ2-5,TRBV18,many,CASSPPRAGRETQYF,TGTGCCAGCTCACCACCCCGCGCAGGGAGGGAGACCCAGTACTTC
.,TRBJ1-1,TRBV18,few,CASSRSGTEAFF,TGTGCCAGCAGCCGTTCGGGTACTGAAGCTTTCTTT
TRBD1,TRBJ2-7,TRBV28,many,CASTRQGPYEQYF,TGTGCCAGCACCCGACAGGGACCGTACGAGCAGTACTTC
TRBD2,TRBJ2-1,TRBV30,many,CAWSVRRSGIILNEQFF,TGTGCCTGGAGTGTACGTAGAAGCGGGATCATTCTCAATGAGCAGTTCTTC